The next 24 T cell receptor beta chains were all read from a single sample in a study of blood T cells in healthy people across ages. A second PCR of roughly 7 to 11 cycles used a sample-barcoded 5' primer and a J-beta primer mix. Each CDR3 protein gets one entry after TCRdb re-called the 5' RACE reads with MiXCR. Among 700,000 or so distinct CDR3 sequences listed, roughly two fifths were seen once. The material sequenced was blood. These receptors were collected from an elderly man in good health.

This sequence joins TRBV5-5 and TRBJ1-2; TRBD1 matches 8 bases. The germline gives CDR1 SGHKS, CDR2 YYEKEE (reference sequence). Trimming removed 1 base from V and 5 bases from J; junction bases left unmatched: 4. The CDR3 extends over 14 amino acids. Here the CDR3 reads CASSLNRGSYGYTF. The CDR3 nucleotides are TGTGCCAGCAGCTTGAACAGGGGGTCTTATGGCTACACCTTC.

This clonotype was detected once. The germline gene is not matched at one end of the junction; a read error may be the cause. V gene TRBV18 combines with J gene TRBJ2-3, with 10 bases that match TRBD1. This CDR3 spans 16 amino acids. Germline CDR1 KGHSH, CDR2 LQKENI. The DNA of the CDR3 is TGTGCCAGCTCGCTCGGACAGGGGGGTCAGACAGGTACGCAGTATTTT. Its translation: CASSLGQGGQTGTQYF. Combining the CDR3 with reference TRBV18 and TRBJ2-3 gives the whole variable domain NAGVMQNPRHLVRRRGQEARLRCSPMKGHSHVYWYRQLPEEGLKFMVYLQKENIIDESGMPKERFSAEFPKEGPSILRIQQVVRGDSAAYFCASSLGQGGQTGTQYFGPGTRLTVL.

The rearrangement links TRBV27 to TRBJ2-1, with 14 nucleotides matching TRBD2. This CDR3 comprises 17 residues. Germline loops: CDR1 MNHEY, CDR2 SMNVEV (reference sequence). The ends lost 5 bases at V and 9 bases at J; junction bases unmatched: 12. The CDR3 spells CASSPRTSGRPSGEQFF. The CDR3 region has the DNA TGTGCCAGCAGTCCCCGGACTAGCGGGAGGCCTAGTGGTGAGCAGTTCTTC.

J is TRBJ2-1 and V is TRBV9; 13 bases agree with TRBD2. The J call may be wrong; the DNA end is better matched by TRBJ2-7. Germline V lookup: CDR1 SGDLS, CDR2 YYNGEE. This CDR3 has 17 amino acids. The CDR3 loop reads CASSRGTSGTHYNEQYF. In DNA form, the CDR3 reads TGTGCCAGCAGCCGAGGGACTAGCGGGACTCATTACAATGAGCAGTACTTC.

V and J are TRBV3-1 and TRBJ2-1, with TRBD2 identical over 7 bases. Germline V gene data show CDR1 as LGHDT and CDR2 as YNNKEL (reference sequence). The ends lost 0 bases at V and 3 bases at J; junction bases unmatched: 5. The CDR3 covers 16 residues. The CDR3 sequence is CASSQDPGGGYNEQFF. The DNA of the CDR3 is TGTGCCAGCAGCCAAGATCCGGGAGGCGGCTACAATGAGCAGTTCTTC.

The chain has TRBV7-2 and TRBJ2-1; a possible D gene is TRBD2 (5 bases). Trimming took off 5 bases at V and 11 bases at J, with 16 bases between the two ends. The length of the CDR3 is 13 residues. The germline gives CDR1 SGHTA, CDR2 FQGNSA. The CDR3 here is CASSEDYRGQQFF. In DNA form, the CDR3 reads TGTGCCAGCAGCGAAGACTATCGTGGACAGCAGTTCTTC.

This chain joins TRBV18 and TRBJ2-7; possibly TRBD1 for D (6 bases). The CDR3 length is 14 residues. CDR1 is KGHSH and CDR2 is LQKENI in the germline V gene. Trimming took 3 bases from V and 2 from J, leaving 11 bases between them. The CDR3 here is CASSPWTEPYEQYF. DNA of the CDR3: TGTGCCAGCTCACCCTGGACAGAACCCTACGAGCAGTACTTC. Together with reference TRBV18 and TRBJ2-7, the CDR3 gives the full variable domain: NAGVMQNPRHLVRRRGQEARLRCSPMKGHSHVYWYRQLPEEGLKFMVYLQKENIIDESGMPKERFSAEFPKEGPSILRIQQVVRGDSAAYFCASSPWTEPYEQYFGPGTRLTVT.

This clonotype was observed a handful of times. This chain uses TRBV29-1 with TRBJ1-1; 7 bases are shared with TRBD1. The germline gives CDR1 SQVTM, CDR2 ANQGSEA. V was clipped by 5 bases and J by 0 bases; unmatched bases: 6. The CDR3 totals 14 residues. CDR3 DNA: TGCAGCGTTTTCGGGGACAGCATGAACACTGAAGCTTTCTTT. Amino acid sequence: CSVFGDSMNTEAFF.

This sequence joins TRBV4-3 and TRBJ2-7, with D perhaps being TRBD1 or TRBD2 (5 bases each). V was clipped by 4 bases and J by 3 bases, with 16 bases between them. CDR1 is LGHNA, CDR2 YSLEER, per germline. CDR3 size: 15 residues. The DNA of the CDR3 is TGCGCCAGCAGCCGAGAGGGGAGAGGAAGCTACGAGCAGTACTTC. The encoded protein is CASSREGRGSYEQYF.

This clonotype was observed a handful of times. This chain links TRBV28 with TRBJ2-3; D is unresolved. Trimming removed 5 bases from V and 5 bases from J, with 20 bases in between. This CDR3 has 16 residues. Germline values: CDR1 MDHEN, CDR2 SYDVKM. Written as DNA, the CDR3 is TGTGCCAGCAGTCCTAGTGGCGGAATGGGATTAGATACGCAGTATTTT. This translates into CASSPSGGMGLDTQYF.

This clonotype was seen a single time. The V gene is TRBV6-2 or TRBV6-3, the J gene TRBJ1-1; D gene ambiguous. V was shortened by 5 bases and J by 5 bases, with 9 bases between the two germline ends. CDR3 length equals 12 residues. Per the germline V gene, CDR1 is MNHEY and CDR2 is SVGEGT. Here the CDR3 DNA reads TGTGCCAGCAGTGTTCACAGAACTGAAGCTTTCTTT. Translated: CASSVHRTEAFF.

This clonotype has at least ten counts. The chain couples TRBV6-2 or TRBV6-3 to TRBJ1-2; no clear D gene. This CDR3 comprises 13 residues. The V end was cut by 5 bases, the J end by 5 bases, with 12 bases between. Germline V gene sequence: CDR1 MNHEY, CDR2 SVGEGT. As DNA, the CDR3 is TGTGCCAGCAGTCCCGTCGCAAAATATGGCTACACCTTC. This translates into CASSPVAKYGYTF.

As to this clonotype: This may come from a read error, since a much larger clone is one base off. The chain joins TRBV4-2 to TRBJ2-5; D possibly corresponds to TRBD1 (6 bases). The CDR3 consists of 15 residues. Germline CDR1 and CDR2: LGHNA and YNFKEQ. The ends were cut back, 0 bases at V and 11 bases at J, with 19 bases in the middle. The CDR3 coding sequence is TGTGCCAGCAGCCAAGACGGACAGAGGAACAATGAGCAGTACTTC. Its translation: CASSQDGQRNNEQYF.

The chain combines TRBV7-2 with TRBJ1-6; perhaps TRBD1 as D (6 bases). This CDR3 region has 18 residues. Per the germline V gene, CDR1 is SGHTA and CDR2 is FQGNSA. V was clipped by 3 bases and J by 2 bases, with 17 bases between them. The CDR3 DNA follows: TGTGCCAGCAGCTTTCAGGCGGTGGGGGGCACCTATAATTCACCCCTCCACTTT. Its protein is CASSFQAVGGTYNSPLHF.

This clonotype has only a few counts. The genes are TRBV4-2 and TRBJ1-6, with TRBD1 matching over 7 bases. The CDR3 covers 16 residues. Per the germline V gene, CDR1 is LGHNA and CDR2 is YNFKEQ. V gave up 1 base and J gave up 4 bases; unmatched junction bases: 4. The CDR3 nucleotides read TGTGCCAGCAGCCAAGCCCTGACAGGGTATAATTCACCCCTCCACTTT. This translates into CASSQALTGYNSPLHF.

This clonotype has ten or more counts. V gene TRBV9 combines with J gene TRBJ2-5, with 8 bases lining up with TRBD1. Germline loops: CDR1 SGDLS, CDR2 YYNGEE. This CDR3 contains 13 residues. The V gene end was trimmed by 3 bases and the J gene end by 7 bases; junction bases not matched to a gene: 5. The chain's CDR3 is CASSGGTGSTQYF. DNA for the CDR3: TGTGCCAGCAGCGGGGGGACAGGCTCGACCCAGTACTTC. Looking up the rest from reference TRBV9 and TRBJ2-5 gives the full variable domain: DSGVTQTPKHLITATGQRVTLRCSPRSGDLSVYWYQQSLDQGLQFLIQYYNGEERAKGNILERFSAQQFPDLHSELNLSSLELGDSALYFCASSGGTGSTQYFGPGTRLLVL.

The rearrangement joins TRBV5-1 to TRBJ2-3; D is possibly TRBD1 or TRBD2 (5 bases each). The CDR3 is 17 residues long. V dropped 4 bases and J dropped 0 bases, with 18 bases sitting between them. Per the germline V gene, CDR1 is SGHRS and CDR2 is YFSETQ. Here the CDR3 DNA reads TGCGCCAGCAGCAAGCCGGGACCGATGCCTAGCACAGATACGCAGTATTTT. It translates to CASSKPGPMPSTDTQYF.

This clonotype was recorded a few times. J is TRBJ2-5 and V is TRBV27, with TRBD2 matching 13 bases. Germline V gene sequence: CDR1 MNHEY, CDR2 SMNVEV (reference sequence). The CDR3 has 16 residues. V shed 5 bases, J shed 4 bases, and the junction held 7 bases outside the gene matches. The CDR3 nucleotides are TGTGCCAGCAGTCCGGAACTAGCGGGAGGGGGAGAGACCCAGTACTTC. Translating gives CASSPELAGGGETQYF.

J is TRBJ1-2 and V is TRBV29-1; D is perhaps TRBD1 (6 bases). CDR3 length equals 14 residues. Germline V gene lookup returns CDR1 SQVTM and CDR2 ANQGSEA. Trimming stripped 3 bases from V and 3 bases from J, with 14 bases between. CDR3 protein: CSVDTGGAHYGYTF. The CDR3 DNA is TGCAGCGTTGATACGGGGGGCGCCCACTATGGCTACACCTTC.

This clonotype was observed at least ten times. V and J are TRBV29-1 and TRBJ2-7; D ambiguous. The germline V and J ends were trimmed by 6 bases and 2 bases, with 8 bases remaining between them. The CDR3 loop spans 11 amino acids. CDR1 and CDR2 from the germline V gene are SQVTM and ANQGSEA. The CDR3 spells CSVLVTYEQYF. CDR3 DNA sequence: TGCAGCGTCCTCGTCACCTACGAGCAGTACTTC.

The chain's CDR3 is CASSLEVGEAEQYF. The DNA for the CDR3 is TGTGCCAGCAGCTTGGAGGTGGGGGAGGCGGAGCAGTACTTC. This sequence joins TRBV5-6 and TRBJ2-4; the D gene is possibly TRBD2 (6 bases). Germline CDR1 and CDR2: SGHDT and YYEEEE. The CDR3 runs 14 residues. The V gene lost 0 bases and the J gene lost 13 bases, with 17 bases spanning the gap.

The chain uses TRBV4-2 and TRBJ1-2; 10 bases agree with TRBD1. There are 16 residues in the CDR3. The germline V gene has CDR1 LGHNA and CDR2 YNFKEQ. The junction had 5 bases not matched to a gene; V was cut back by 0 bases and J by 4 bases. CDR3 protein: CASSQDPGQGLYGYTF. The CDR3 region has the DNA TGTGCCAGCAGCCAAGATCCGGGACAGGGGCTCTATGGCTACACCTTC.

This clonotype occurred a few times. The chain's CDR3 is CASSLRGQGARADTQYF. Here the CDR3 DNA reads TGTGCCAGCAGCTTGCGAGGACAGGGGGCTAGAGCAGATACGCAGTATTTT. J is TRBJ2-3 and V is TRBV7-2; TRBD1 matches at 11 bases. Germline CDR1 reads SGHTA; CDR2 reads FQGNSA. With V trimmed by 3 bases and J by 4 bases, 9 bases remained unmatched. The CDR3 is 17 residues long.

This clonotype showed up many times. V and J are TRBV14 and TRBJ2-7, with TRBD2 matching over 8 bases. In germline, CDR1 is SGHDN, CDR2 FVKESK. The V segment lost 0 bases and the J segment 0 bases; nucleotides outside the gene matches: 7. The CDR3 is 17 amino acids. The CDR3 is CASSQEWLAGLSYEQYF. CDR3 in DNA: TGTGCCAGCAGCCAAGAGTGGCTAGCGGGTCTCTCCTACGAGCAGTACTTC.